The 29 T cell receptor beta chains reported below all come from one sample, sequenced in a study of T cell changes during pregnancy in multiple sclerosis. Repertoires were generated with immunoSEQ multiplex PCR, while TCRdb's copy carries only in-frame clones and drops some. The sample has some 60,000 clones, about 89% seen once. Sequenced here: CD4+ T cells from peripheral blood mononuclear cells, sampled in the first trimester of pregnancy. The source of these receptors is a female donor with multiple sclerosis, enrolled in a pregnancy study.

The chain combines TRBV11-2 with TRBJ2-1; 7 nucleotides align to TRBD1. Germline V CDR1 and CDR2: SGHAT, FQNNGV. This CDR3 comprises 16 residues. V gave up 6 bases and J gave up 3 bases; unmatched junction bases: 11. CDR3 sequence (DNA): TGTGCCAGCAGACCCCCCGGGACAGCACTCTACAATGAGCAGTTCTTC. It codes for CASRPPGTALYNEQFF.

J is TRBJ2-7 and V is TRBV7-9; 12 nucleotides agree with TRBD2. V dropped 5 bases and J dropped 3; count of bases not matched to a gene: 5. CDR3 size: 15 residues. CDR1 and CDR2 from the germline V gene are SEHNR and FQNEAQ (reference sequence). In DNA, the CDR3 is TGTGCCAGCAGCCTCCTAGCGGGGGGGAACTACGAGCAGTACTTC. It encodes CASSLLAGGNYEQYF.

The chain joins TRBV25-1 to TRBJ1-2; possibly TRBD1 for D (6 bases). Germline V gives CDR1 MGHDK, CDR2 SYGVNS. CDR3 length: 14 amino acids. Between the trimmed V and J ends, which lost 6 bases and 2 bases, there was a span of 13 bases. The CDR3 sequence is CASRETGTNYGYTF. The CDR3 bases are TGTGCCAGCAGGGAGACAGGAACCAACTATGGCTACACCTTC.

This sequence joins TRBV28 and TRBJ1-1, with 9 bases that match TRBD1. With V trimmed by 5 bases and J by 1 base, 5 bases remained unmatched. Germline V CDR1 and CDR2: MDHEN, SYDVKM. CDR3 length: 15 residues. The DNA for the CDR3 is TGTGCCAGCAGTCTCACAGGGGGCCGGAACACTGAAGCTTTCTTT. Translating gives CASSLTGGRNTEAFF.

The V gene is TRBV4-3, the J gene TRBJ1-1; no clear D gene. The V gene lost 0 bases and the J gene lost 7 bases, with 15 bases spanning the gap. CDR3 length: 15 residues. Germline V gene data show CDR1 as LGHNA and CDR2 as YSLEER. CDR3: CASSQDWLAAVEAFF. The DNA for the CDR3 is TGCGCCAGCAGCCAAGATTGGTTGGCGGCAGTTGAAGCTTTCTTT.

The CDR3 bases are TGTGCCAGCAGTGCCTCGATTAGGGGGGGAGTTATGAACACTGAAGCTTTCTTT. This gives the protein CASSASIRGGVMNTEAFF. The genes are TRBV27 and TRBJ1-1; D is perhaps TRBD1 (6 bases). Germline assignment: CDR1 MNHEY and CDR2 SMNVEV (reference sequence). V was trimmed by 5 bases and J by 0 bases, leaving 22 bases between them. CDR3 length: 18 residues.

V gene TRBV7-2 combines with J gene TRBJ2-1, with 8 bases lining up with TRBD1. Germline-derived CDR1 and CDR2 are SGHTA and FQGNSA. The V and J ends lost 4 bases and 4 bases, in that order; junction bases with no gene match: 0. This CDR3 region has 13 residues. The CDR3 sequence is CASSWDRYNEQFF. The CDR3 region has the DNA TGTGCCAGCAGCTGGGACAGGTACAATGAGCAGTTCTTC.

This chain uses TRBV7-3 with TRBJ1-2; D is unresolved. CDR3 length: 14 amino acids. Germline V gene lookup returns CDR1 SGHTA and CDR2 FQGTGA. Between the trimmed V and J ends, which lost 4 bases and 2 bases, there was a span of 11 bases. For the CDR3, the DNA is TGTGCCAGCAGCTCCGAAGCGGCCAACTATGGCTACACCTTC. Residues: CASSSEAANYGYTF.

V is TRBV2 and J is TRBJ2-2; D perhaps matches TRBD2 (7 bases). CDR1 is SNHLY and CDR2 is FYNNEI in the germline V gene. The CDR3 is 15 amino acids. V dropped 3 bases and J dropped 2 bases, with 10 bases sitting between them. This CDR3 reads CASSDRGGNTGELFF. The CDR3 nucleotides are TGTGCCAGCAGTGATAGGGGGGGAAACACCGGGGAGCTGTTTTTT.

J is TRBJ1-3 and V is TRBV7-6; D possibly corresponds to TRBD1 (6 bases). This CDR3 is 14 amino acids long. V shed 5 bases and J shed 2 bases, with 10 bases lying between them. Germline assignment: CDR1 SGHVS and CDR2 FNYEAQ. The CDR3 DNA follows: TGTGCCAGCAGCCCAGGGGAGCCTGGAAACACCATATATTTT. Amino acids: CASSPGEPGNTIYF. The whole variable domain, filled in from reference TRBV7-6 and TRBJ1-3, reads GAGVSQSPRYKVTKRGQDVALRCDPISGHVSLYWYRQALGQGPEFLTYFNYEAQQDKSGLPNDRFSAERPEGSISTLTIQRTEQRDSAMYRCASSPGEPGNTIYFGEGSWLTVV.

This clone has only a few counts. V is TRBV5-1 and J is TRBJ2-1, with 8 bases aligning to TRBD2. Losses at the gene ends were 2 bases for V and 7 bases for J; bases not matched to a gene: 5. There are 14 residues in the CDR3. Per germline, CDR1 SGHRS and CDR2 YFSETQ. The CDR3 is CASSFLSGGNEQFF. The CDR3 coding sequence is TGCGCCAGCAGCTTTCTCAGCGGGGGAAATGAGCAGTTCTTC.

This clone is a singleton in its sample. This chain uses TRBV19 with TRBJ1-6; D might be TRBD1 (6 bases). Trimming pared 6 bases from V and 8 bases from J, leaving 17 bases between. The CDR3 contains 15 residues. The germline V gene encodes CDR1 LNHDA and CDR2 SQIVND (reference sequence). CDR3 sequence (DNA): TGTGCCAGTAGAGGGGAGAGCAGGGGATATTCACCCCTCCACTTT. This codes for CASRGESRGYSPLHF.

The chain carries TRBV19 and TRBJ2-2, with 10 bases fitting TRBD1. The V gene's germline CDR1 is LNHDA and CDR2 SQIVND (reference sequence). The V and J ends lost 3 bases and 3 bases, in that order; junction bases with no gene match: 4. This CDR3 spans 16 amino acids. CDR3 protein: CASSIPGQGYTGELFF. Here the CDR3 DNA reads TGTGCCAGTAGTATTCCGGGACAGGGGTACACCGGGGAGCTGTTTTTT.

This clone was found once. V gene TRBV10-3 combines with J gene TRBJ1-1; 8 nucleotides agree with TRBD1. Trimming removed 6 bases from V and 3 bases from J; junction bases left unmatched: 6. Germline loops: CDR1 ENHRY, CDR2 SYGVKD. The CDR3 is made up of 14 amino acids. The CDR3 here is CAIRPGTGDTEAFF. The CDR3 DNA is TGTGCCATCAGACCCGGGACAGGAGACACTGAAGCTTTCTTT.

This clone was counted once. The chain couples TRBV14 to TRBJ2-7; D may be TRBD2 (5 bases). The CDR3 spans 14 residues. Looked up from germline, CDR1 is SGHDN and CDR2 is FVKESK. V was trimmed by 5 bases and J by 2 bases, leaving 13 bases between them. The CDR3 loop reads CASSSRTGPYEQYF. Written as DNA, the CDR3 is TGTGCCAGCAGCTCCCGGACTGGCCCCTACGAGCAGTACTTC.

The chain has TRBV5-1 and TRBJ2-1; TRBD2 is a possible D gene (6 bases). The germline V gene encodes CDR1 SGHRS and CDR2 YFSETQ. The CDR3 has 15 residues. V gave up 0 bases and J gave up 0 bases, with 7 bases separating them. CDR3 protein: CASSLDGSSYNEQFF. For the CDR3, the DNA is TGCGCCAGCAGCTTGGACGGGAGCTCCTACAATGAGCAGTTCTTC. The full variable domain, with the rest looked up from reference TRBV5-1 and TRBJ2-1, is KAGVTQTPRYLIKTRGQQVTLSCSPISGHRSVSWYQQTPGQGLQFLFEYFSETQRNKGNFPGRFSGRQFSNSRSEMNVSTLELGDSALYLCASSLDGSSYNEQFFGPGTRLTVL.

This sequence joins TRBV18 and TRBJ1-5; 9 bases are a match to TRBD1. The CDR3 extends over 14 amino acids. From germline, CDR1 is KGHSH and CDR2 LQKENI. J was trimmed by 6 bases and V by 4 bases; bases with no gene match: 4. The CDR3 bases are TGTGCCAGCTCACTACAGGGGGCGGTTCAGCCCCAGCATTTT. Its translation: CASSLQGAVQPQHF.

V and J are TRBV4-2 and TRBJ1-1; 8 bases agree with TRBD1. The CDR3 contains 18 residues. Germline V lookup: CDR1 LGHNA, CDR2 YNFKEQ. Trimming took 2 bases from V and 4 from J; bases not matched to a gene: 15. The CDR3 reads CASSQPQGAGATGTEAFF. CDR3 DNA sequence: TGTGCCAGCAGCCAACCCCAGGGGGCCGGGGCGACTGGCACTGAAGCTTTCTTT.

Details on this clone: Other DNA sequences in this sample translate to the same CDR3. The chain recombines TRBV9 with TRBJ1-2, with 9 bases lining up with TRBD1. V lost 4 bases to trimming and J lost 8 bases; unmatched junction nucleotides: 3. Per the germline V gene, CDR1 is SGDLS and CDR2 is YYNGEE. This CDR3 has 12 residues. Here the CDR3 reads CASSPGTGGYTF. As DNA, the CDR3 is TGTGCCAGCAGCCCTGGGACAGGGGGCTACACCTTC.

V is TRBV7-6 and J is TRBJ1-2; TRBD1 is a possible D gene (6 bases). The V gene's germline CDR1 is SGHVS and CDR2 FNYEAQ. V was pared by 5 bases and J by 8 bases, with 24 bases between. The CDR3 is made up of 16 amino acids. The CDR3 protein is CASSLGTQGGILGYTF. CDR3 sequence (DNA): TGTGCCAGCAGCCTCGGAACACAGGGCGGCATATTGGGCTACACCTTC. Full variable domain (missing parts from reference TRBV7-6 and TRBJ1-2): GAGVSQSPRYKVTKRGQDVALRCDPISGHVSLYWYRQALGQGPEFLTYFNYEAQQDKSGLPNDRFSAERPEGSISTLTIQRTEQRDSAMYRCASSLGTQGGILGYTFGSGTRLTVV.

The CDR3 region has the DNA TGTGCCAGCAGTTACGCCGACTCCACAGATACGCAGTATTTT. Amino acid sequence: CASSYADSTDTQYF. V usage is TRBV6-5 and J usage is TRBJ2-3; D is unclear. The V and J ends lost 2 bases and 2 bases respectively, with 8 bases between them. The CDR3 covers 14 residues. Per the germline V gene, CDR1 is MNHEY and CDR2 is SVGAGI.

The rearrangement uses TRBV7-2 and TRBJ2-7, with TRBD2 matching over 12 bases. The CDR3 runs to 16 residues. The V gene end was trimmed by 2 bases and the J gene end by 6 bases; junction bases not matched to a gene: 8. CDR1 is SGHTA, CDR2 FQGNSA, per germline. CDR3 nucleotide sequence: TGTGCCAGCAGCTTATTCACTAGCGGGGGGAATCGCGAGCAGTACTTC. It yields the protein CASSLFTSGGNREQYF.

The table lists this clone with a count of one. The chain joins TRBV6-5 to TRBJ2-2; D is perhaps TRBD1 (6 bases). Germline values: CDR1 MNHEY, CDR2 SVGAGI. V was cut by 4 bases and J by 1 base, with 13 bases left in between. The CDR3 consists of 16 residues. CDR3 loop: CASSSFDRRNTGELFF. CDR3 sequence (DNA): TGTGCCAGCAGTTCCTTCGACAGGAGGAACACCGGGGAGCTGTTTTTT.

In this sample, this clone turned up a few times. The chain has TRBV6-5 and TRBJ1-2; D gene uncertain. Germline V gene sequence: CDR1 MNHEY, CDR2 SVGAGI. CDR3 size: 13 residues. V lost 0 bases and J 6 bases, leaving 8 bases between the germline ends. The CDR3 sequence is CASSYSEIDGYTF. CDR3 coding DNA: TGTGCCAGCAGTTACTCCGAGATCGATGGCTACACCTTC.

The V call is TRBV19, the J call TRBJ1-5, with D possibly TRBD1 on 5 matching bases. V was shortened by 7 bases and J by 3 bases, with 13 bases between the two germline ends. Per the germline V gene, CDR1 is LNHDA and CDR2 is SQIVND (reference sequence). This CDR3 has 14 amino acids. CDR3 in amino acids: CASTFWGPNQPQHF. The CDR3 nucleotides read TGTGCCAGTACCTTCTGGGGCCCCAATCAGCCCCAGCATTTT.

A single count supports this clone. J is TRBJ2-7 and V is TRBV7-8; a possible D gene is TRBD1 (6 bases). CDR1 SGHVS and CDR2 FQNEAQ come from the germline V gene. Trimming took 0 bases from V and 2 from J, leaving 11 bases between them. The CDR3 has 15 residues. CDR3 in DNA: TGTGCCAGCAGCTTAGCGTTCCAGGGGACCTACGAGCAGTACTTC. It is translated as CASSLAFQGTYEQYF.

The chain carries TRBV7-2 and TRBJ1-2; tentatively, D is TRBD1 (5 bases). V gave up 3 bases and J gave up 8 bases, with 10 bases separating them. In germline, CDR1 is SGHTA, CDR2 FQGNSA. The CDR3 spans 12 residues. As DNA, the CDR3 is TGTGCCAGCAGCTTGAGCGGGGACGGCTACACCTTC. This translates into CASSLSGDGYTF.

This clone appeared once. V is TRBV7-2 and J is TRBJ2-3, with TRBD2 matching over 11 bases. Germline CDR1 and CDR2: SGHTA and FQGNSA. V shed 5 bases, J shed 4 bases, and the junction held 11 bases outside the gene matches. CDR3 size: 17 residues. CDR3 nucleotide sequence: TGTGCCAGCAGCCTCCCCAGCCCGGGACTAGCGGCAGATACGCAGTATTTT. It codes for CASSLPSPGLAADTQYF. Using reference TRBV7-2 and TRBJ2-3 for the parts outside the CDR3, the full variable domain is GAGVSQSPSNKVTEKGKDVELRCDPISGHTALYWYRQSLGQGLEFLIYFQGNSAPDKSGLPSDRFSAERTGGSVSTLTIQRTQQEDSAVYLCASSLPSPGLAADTQYFGPGTRLTVL.

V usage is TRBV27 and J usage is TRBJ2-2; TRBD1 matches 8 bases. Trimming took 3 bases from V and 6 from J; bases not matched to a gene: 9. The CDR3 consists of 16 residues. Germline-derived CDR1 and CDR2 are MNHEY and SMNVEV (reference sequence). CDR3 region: CASSLRQGALAGELFF. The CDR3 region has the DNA TGTGCCAGCAGTTTGCGGCAGGGGGCGTTAGCCGGGGAGCTGTTTTTT.